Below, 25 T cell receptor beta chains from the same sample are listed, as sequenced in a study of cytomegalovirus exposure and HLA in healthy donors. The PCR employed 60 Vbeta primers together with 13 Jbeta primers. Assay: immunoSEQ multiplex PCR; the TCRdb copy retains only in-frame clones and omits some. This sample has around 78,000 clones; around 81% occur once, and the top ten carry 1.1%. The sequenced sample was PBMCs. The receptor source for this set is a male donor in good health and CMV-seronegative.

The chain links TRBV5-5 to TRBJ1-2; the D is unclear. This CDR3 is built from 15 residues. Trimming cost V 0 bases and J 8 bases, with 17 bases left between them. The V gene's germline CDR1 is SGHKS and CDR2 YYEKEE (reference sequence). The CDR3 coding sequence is TGTGCCAGCAGCTTGGCTACCGGGAGCCAGAAGGGCTACACCTTC. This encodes CASSLATGSQKGYTF. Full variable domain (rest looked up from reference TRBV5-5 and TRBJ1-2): DAGVTQSPTHLIKTRGQQVTLRCSPISGHKSVSWYQQVLGQGPQFIFQYYEKEERGRGNFPDRFSARQFPNYSSELNVNALLLGDSALYLCASSLATGSQKGYTFGSGTRLTVV.

CDR3 sequence (DNA): TGTGCCAGCAGCTTGGCGGGCCGAACAGATACGCAGTATTTT. This translates into CASSLAGRTDTQYF. The genes are TRBV7-6 and TRBJ2-3; maybe TRBD2 (5 bases). V was trimmed by 3 bases and J by 3 bases, leaving 10 bases between them. The CDR3 extends over 14 amino acids. Germline V gene lookup returns CDR1 SGHVS and CDR2 FNYEAQ.

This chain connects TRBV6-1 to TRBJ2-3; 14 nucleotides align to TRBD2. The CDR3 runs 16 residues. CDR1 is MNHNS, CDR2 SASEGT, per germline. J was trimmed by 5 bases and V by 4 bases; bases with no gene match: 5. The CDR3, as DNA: TGTGCCAGCAGTGTCGGACTAGCGGGAGGCGGAGATACGCAGTATTTT. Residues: CASSVGLAGGGDTQYF.

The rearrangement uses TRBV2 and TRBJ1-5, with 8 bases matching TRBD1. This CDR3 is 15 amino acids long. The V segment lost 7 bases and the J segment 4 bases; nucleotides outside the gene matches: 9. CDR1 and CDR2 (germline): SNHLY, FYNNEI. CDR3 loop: CASTGLGQGNQPQHF. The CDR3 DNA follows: TGTGCCAGCACCGGACTCGGACAGGGTAATCAGCCCCAGCATTTT.

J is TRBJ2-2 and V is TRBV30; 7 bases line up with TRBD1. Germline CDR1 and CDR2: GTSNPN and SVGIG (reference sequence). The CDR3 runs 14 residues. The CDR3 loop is CARTGQLNTGELFF. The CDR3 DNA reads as TGTGCAAGAACGGGACAGCTGAACACCGGGGAGCTGTTTTTT.

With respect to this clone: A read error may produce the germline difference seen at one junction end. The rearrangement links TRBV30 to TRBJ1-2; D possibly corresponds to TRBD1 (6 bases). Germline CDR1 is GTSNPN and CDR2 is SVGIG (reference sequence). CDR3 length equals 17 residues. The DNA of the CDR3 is TGTGCCTGGAGTGAGGGGTCGGGACACCATATTAACTATGGCTACCCCTTC. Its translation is CAWSEGSGHHINYGYPF.

CDR3: CASSPRGGGEQYF. The DNA of the CDR3 is TGCGCCAGCAGCCCCCGCGGGGGGGGCGAGCAGTACTTC. The chain carries TRBV4-1 and TRBJ2-7; TRBD2 matches 9 bases. This CDR3 has 13 residues. CDR1 is MGHRA and CDR2 is YSYEKL in the germline V gene. V lost 4 bases to trimming and J lost 6 bases; unmatched junction nucleotides: 4.

This CDR3 is CASSTGTGRFATEAFF. The CDR3 DNA follows: TGTGCCAGCAGCACTGGGACAGGGAGGTTCGCGACTGAAGCTTTCTTT. V usage is TRBV5-6 and J usage is TRBJ1-1, with TRBD1 matching 9 bases. Germline-derived CDR1 and CDR2 are SGHDT and YYEEEE. V gave up 4 bases and J gave up 5 bases; unmatched junction bases: 12. This CDR3 comprises 16 residues. The variable domain in full, with the rest retrieved from reference TRBV5-6 and TRBJ1-1, is DAGVTQSPTHLIKTRGQQVTLRCSPKSGHDTVSWYQQALGQGPQFIFQYYEEEERQRGNFPDRFSGHQFPNYSSELNVNALLLGDSALYLCASSTGTGRFATEAFFGQGTRLTVV.

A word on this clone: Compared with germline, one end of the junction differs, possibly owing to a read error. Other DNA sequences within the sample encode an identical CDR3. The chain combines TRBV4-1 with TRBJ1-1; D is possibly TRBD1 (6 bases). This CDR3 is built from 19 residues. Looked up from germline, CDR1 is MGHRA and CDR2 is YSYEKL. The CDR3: CASSQDRGGSLIVNTEAFF. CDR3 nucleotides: TGCGCCAGCAGCCAAGATAGGGGGGGCTCCTTAATTGTGAACACTGAAGCCTTCTTT.

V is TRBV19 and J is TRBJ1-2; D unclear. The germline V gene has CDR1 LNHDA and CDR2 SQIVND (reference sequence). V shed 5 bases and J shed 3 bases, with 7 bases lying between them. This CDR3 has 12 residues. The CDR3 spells CASSVRDYGYTF. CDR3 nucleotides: TGTGCCAGTAGTGTCCGGGACTATGGCTACACCTTC.

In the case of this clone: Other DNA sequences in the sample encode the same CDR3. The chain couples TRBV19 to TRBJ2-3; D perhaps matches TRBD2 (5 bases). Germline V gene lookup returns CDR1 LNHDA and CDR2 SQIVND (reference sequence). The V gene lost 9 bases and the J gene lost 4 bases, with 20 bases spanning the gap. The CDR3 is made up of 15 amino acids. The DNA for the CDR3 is TGTGCCAGCAGCCCCAAGAGAGGGTTGGCAGATACGCAGTATTTT. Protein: CASSPKRGLADTQYF.

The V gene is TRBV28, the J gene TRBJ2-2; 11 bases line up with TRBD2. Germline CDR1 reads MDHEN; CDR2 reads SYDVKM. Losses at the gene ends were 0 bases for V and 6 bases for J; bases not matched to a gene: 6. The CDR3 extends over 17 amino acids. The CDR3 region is CASSLWRLAGGPGELFF. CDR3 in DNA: TGTGCCAGCAGTTTATGGAGGCTAGCGGGAGGCCCCGGGGAGCTGTTTTTT.

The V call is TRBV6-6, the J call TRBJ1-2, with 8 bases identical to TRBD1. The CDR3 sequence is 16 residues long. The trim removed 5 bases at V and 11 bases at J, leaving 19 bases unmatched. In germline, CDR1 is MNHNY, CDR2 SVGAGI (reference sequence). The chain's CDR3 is CASSTTTGQGNYGYTF. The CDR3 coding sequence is TGTGCCAGCAGTACTACAACCGGACAGGGAAATTACGGGTACACCTTC.

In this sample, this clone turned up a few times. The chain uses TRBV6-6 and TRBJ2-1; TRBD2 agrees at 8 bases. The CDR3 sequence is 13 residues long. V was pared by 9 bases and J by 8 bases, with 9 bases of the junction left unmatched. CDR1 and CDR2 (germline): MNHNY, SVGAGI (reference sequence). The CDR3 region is CASRLASLYEQFF. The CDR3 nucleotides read TGTGCCAGTAGACTAGCGAGTTTGTATGAGCAGTTCTTC.

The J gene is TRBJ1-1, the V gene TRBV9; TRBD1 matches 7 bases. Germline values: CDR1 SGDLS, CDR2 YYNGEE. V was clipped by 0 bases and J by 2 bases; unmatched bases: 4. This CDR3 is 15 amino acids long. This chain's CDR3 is CASSVGRQGNTEAFF. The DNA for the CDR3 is TGTGCCAGCAGCGTAGGTCGACAGGGAAACACTGAAGCTTTCTTT.

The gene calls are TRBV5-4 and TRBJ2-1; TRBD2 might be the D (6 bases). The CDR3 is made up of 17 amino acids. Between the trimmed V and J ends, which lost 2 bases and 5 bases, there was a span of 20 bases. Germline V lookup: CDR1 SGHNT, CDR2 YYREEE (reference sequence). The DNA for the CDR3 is TGTGCCAGCAGCTTTCTAGGTGGGAGGCAACCCGACAATGAGCAGTTCTTC. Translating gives CASSFLGGRQPDNEQFF.

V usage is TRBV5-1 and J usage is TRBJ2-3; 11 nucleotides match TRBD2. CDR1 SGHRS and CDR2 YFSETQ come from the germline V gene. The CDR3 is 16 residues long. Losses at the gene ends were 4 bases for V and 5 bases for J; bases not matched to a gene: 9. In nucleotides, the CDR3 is TGCGCCAGCAGCCGTGGACTAGCGGGCATGGGAGATACGCAGTATTTT. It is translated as CASSRGLAGMGDTQYF.

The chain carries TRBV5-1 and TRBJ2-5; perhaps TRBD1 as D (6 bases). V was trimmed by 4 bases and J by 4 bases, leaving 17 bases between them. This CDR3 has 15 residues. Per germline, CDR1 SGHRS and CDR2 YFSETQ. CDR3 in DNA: TGCGCCAGCAGCCCTGCTCAGGGGCCGGCAGAGACCCAGTACTTC. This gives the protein CASSPAQGPAETQYF.

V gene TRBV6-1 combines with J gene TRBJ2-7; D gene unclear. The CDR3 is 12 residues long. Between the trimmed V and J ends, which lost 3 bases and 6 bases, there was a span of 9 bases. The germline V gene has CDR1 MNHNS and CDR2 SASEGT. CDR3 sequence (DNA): TGTGCCAGCAGTGATCAGGATCCCGAGCAGTACTTC. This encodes CASSDQDPEQYF.

The DNA of the CDR3 is TGTGCCAGCAGTTACGACCCCGCCACGGGATCTCAAGCTTTCTTT. Amino acids: CASSYDPATGSQAFF. The gene calls are TRBV6-5 and TRBJ1-1, with D unclear. The CDR3 extends over 15 amino acids. The germline CDR1 and CDR2 sequences are MNHEY and SVGAGI. Between the trimmed V and J ends, which lost 2 bases and 9 bases, there was a span of 19 bases.

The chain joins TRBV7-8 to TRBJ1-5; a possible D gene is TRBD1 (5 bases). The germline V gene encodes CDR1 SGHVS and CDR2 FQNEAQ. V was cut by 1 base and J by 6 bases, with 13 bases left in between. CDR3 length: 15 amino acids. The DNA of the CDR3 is TGTGCCAGCAGCTTAGTCCGGTGGGGGGGTCAGCCCCAGCATTTT. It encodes CASSLVRWGGQPQHF.

The CDR3 DNA reads as TGCGCCAGCAGCTTTTCCGGACAGAGTGAAGCTTTCTTT. Protein sequence: CASSFSGQSEAFF. The J gene is TRBJ1-1, the V gene TRBV5-1; tentatively, D is TRBD1 (6 bases). The CDR3 consists of 13 residues. CDR1 and CDR2 (germline): SGHRS, YFSETQ. Between the trimmed V and J ends, which lost 2 bases and 7 bases, there was a span of 12 bases.

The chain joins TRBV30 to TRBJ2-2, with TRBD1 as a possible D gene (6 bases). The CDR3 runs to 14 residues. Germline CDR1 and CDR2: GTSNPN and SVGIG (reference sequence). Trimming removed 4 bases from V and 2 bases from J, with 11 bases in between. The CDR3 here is CAWKLGHNTGELFF. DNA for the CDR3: TGTGCCTGGAAGTTGGGACACAACACCGGGGAGCTGTTTTTT.

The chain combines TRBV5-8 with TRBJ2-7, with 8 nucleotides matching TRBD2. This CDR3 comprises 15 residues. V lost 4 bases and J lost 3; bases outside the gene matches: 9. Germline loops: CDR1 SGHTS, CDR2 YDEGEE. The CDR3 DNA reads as TGTGCCAGCAGCCTCCCGGGACTAGGTGTCTACGAGCAGTACTTC. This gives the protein CASSLPGLGVYEQYF.

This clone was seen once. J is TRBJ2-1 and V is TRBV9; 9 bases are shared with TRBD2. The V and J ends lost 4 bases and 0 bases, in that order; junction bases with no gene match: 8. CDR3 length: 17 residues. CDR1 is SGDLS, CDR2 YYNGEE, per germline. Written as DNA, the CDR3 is TGTGCCAGCAGCCCAAGTCATAGCGGGAGCTCCTACAATGAGCAGTTCTTC. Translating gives CASSPSHSGSSYNEQFF.